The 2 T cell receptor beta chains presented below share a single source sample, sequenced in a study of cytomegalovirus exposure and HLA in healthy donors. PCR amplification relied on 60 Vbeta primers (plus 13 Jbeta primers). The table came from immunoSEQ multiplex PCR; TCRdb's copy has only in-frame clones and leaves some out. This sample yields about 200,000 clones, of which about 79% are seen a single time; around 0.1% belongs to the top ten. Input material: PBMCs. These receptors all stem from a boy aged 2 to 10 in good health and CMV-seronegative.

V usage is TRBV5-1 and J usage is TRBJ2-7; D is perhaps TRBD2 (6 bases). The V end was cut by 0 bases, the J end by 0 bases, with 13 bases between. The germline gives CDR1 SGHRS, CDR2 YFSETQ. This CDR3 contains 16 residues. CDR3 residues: CASSLATRETSYEQYF. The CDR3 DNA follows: TGCGCCAGCAGCTTGGCCACGCGGGAAACCTCCTACGAGCAGTACTTC.

CDR3 sequence reads: CSALTVPSSEAFF. Here the CDR3 DNA reads TGCAGCGCTCTAACGGTCCCGTCCTCCGAAGCTTTCTTT. This chain links TRBV29-1 with TRBJ1-1; D is unclear. CDR3 length: 13 residues. Germline V CDR1 and CDR2: SQVTM, ANQGSEA. V dropped 7 bases and J dropped 8 bases, with 20 bases sitting between them.